The 28 T cell receptor beta chains below were found in one sample sequenced in a study of early T cells in non-severe SARS-CoV-2 infection. TCRdb recomputed calls from the 5' RACE reads with MiXCR, one row per CDR3 protein. This sample has over 30,000 distinct CDR3 sequences; roughly 6% occur once, and the top ten carry around 8%. Sequenced: whole blood. The receptors stem from an adult who was a healthcare worker with PCR-confirmed SARS-CoV-2 infection or an uninfected control (not recorded which).

This clonotype was seen many times. This chain links TRBV7-3 with TRBJ1-6, with 9 bases lining up with TRBD1. Trimming removed 5 bases from V and 2 bases from J; junction bases left unmatched: 7. Germline-derived CDR1 and CDR2 are SGHTA and FQGTGA. The CDR3 has 17 residues. The CDR3 reads CASSAGTGTTYNSPLHF. Written as DNA, the CDR3 is TGTGCCAGCAGCGCAGGGACAGGGACCACCTATAATTCACCCCTCCACTTT.

The genes are TRBV4-3 and TRBJ2-2; maybe TRBD1 (6 bases). V lost 1 base and J lost 1, with 10 bases in between. The CDR3 runs to 16 residues. In germline, CDR1 is LGHNA, CDR2 YSLEER. The CDR3 nucleotides read TGCGCCAGCAGCCAAGGTGGGGGCCAGAACACCGGGGAGCTGTTTTTT. The encoded protein is CASSQGGGQNTGELFF.

The sample holds many counts of this clonotype. The chain couples TRBV20-1 to TRBJ1-3; the D is unclear. Germline lookup yields CDR1 DFQATT and CDR2 SNEGSKA (reference sequence). The CDR3 contains 14 residues. With 2 bases removed from V and 0 bases from J, the gap between germline ends came to 8 bases. The CDR3 loop reads CSARSAGSGNTIYF. The CDR3 nucleotides read TGCAGTGCTAGATCTGCCGGCTCTGGAAACACCATATATTTT.

This chain uses TRBV18 with TRBJ2-5, with no clear D. The CDR3 totals 13 residues. The V end was cut by 2 bases, the J end by 3 bases, with 7 bases between. Germline-derived CDR1 and CDR2 are KGHSH and LQKENI. As DNA, the CDR3 is TGTGCCAGCTCACCAGGGGAAAAAGAGACCCAGTACTTC. It yields the protein CASSPGEKETQYF.

The chain has TRBV7-2 and TRBJ2-5; D possibly corresponds to TRBD2 (6 bases). The germline gives CDR1 SGHTA, CDR2 FQGNSA. The CDR3 totals 15 residues. The V gene lost 5 bases and the J gene lost 5 bases, with 18 bases spanning the gap. The CDR3 DNA reads TGTGCCAGCAGCCCCCAAGGGGCGGAGGGTGAGACCCAGTACTTC. As protein: CASSPQGAEGETQYF. The full variable domain, its missing parts supplied by reference TRBV7-2 and TRBJ2-5, is GAGVSQSPSNKVTEKGKDVELRCDPISGHTALYWYRQSLGQGLEFLIYFQGNSAPDKSGLPSDRFSAERTGGSVSTLTIQRTQQEDSAVYLCASSPQGAEGETQYFGPGTRLLVL.

This clonotype was observed many times. The chain employs TRBV28 and TRBJ1-5; perhaps TRBD1 as D (5 bases). CDR1 is MDHEN, CDR2 SYDVKM, per germline. The ends were cut back, 7 bases at V and 7 bases at J, with 14 bases in the middle. The CDR3 spans 13 residues. CDR3 sequence (DNA): TGTGCCAGCACCGGGGCAGGGTTCCAGCCCCAGCATTTT. Protein: CASTGAGFQPQHF.

This clonotype was observed many times. This rearrangement joins TRBV20-1 to TRBJ2-7; D may be TRBD1 (6 bases). Per germline, CDR1 DFQATT and CDR2 SNEGSKA (reference sequence). CDR3 size: 12 residues. V lost 5 bases, J lost 2 bases, and 10 bases lay in between. This CDR3 reads CSAEGQAYEQYF. The CDR3 DNA sequence: TGCAGTGCTGAGGGACAAGCCTACGAGCAGTACTTC.

V gene TRBV2 combines with J gene TRBJ1-1; D ambiguous. The V end lost 10 bases, the J end lost 1 base, and 7 bases lay between the germline ends. This CDR3 contains 11 residues. Germline V lookup: CDR1 SNHLY, CDR2 FYNNEI. CDR3 amino acids: CANQKNTEAFF. The CDR3 region has the DNA TGTGCCAACCAAAAGAACACTGAAGCTTTCTTT.

Many counts were recorded for this clonotype. V gene TRBV28 combines with J gene TRBJ2-7; 10 nucleotides match TRBD1. V lost 6 bases, J lost 2 bases, and 16 bases stayed unmatched. This CDR3 spans 18 amino acids. Germline-derived CDR1 and CDR2 are MDHEN and SYDVKM. The chain's CDR3 is CASSQWALRDRGPYEQYF. The CDR3 DNA follows: TGTGCCAGCAGCCAATGGGCCCTTCGGGACAGGGGTCCCTACGAGCAGTACTTC.

In its sample, this clonotype was seen many times. The chain couples TRBV12-3 or TRBV12-4 to TRBJ2-7; 8 positions match TRBD2. V shed 6 bases, J shed 3 bases, and the junction held 10 bases outside the gene matches. This CDR3 region has 15 residues. This CDR3 reads CASSPAAGAHYEQYF. Written as DNA, the CDR3 is TGTGCCAGCAGCCCCGCAGCGGGGGCCCACTACGAGCAGTACTTC.

This clonotype was recorded many times. This chain joins TRBV7-9 and TRBJ2-6; TRBD1 matches at 8 bases. Germline V gene data show CDR1 as SEHNR and CDR2 as FQNEAQ (reference sequence). This CDR3 is built from 18 residues. J was trimmed by 1 base and V by 6 bases; bases with no gene match: 11. CDR3 region: CASRTWDRTTSGANVLTF. As DNA, the CDR3 is TGTGCCAGCAGAACATGGGACAGGACCACATCTGGGGCCAACGTCCTGACTTTC.

This clonotype came up many times. The chain joins TRBV6-2 or TRBV6-3 to TRBJ2-3, with 9 positions matching TRBD2. Germline CDR1 reads MNHEY; CDR2 reads SVGEGT. The CDR3 contains 14 residues. V lost 2 bases and J lost 7; bases outside the gene matches: 4. The DNA for the CDR3 is TGTGCCAGCAGTTACGGGACTAGCAAATATACGCAGTATTTT. It specifies CASSYGTSKYTQYF.

Only a few counts were recorded for this clonotype. V and J are TRBV19 and TRBJ2-7; 9 nucleotides align to TRBD1. The CDR3 is made up of 14 amino acids. Trimming removed 3 bases from V and 1 base from J; junction bases left unmatched: 1. The germline V gene encodes CDR1 LNHDA and CDR2 SQIVND (reference sequence). CDR3 coding DNA: TGTGCCAGTAGTATGGGACAGGGATCCTACGAGCAGTACTTC. Translating gives CASSMGQGSYEQYF.

A few counts support this clonotype. The gene calls are TRBV27 and TRBJ2-4, with a possible D match to TRBD2 (5 bases). Deletions cut 6 bases from V and 0 bases from J, with 12 bases between. CDR1 MNHEY and CDR2 SMNVEV come from the germline V gene (reference sequence). This CDR3 has 15 residues. The CDR3 sequence is CASSPPGIAKNIQYF. The DNA of the CDR3 is TGTGCCAGCAGCCCACCGGGGATAGCCAAAAACATTCAGTACTTC.

The chain employs TRBV18 and TRBJ2-7; D might be TRBD1 or TRBD2, each matching 5 bases. This CDR3 comprises 13 residues. Between the trimmed V and J ends, which lost 2 bases and 4 bases, there was a span of 9 bases. CDR1 and CDR2 from the germline V gene are KGHSH and LQKENI. The CDR3 DNA follows: TGTGCCAGCTCACCAGGGGGTCGGTACGAGCAGTACTTC. Translating gives CASSPGGRYEQYF. The full variable domain, its missing parts supplied by reference TRBV18 and TRBJ2-7, is NAGVMQNPRHLVRRRGQEARLRCSPMKGHSHVYWYRQLPEEGLKFMVYLQKENIIDESGMPKERFSAEFPKEGPSILRIQQVVRGDSAAYFCASSPGGRYEQYFGPGTRLTVT.

This clonotype has ten or more counts. V usage is TRBV7-8 and J usage is TRBJ2-3; 10 nucleotides match TRBD1. Unmatched junction bases numbered 8, after V lost 2 bases and J lost 0 bases. This CDR3 has 18 residues. CDR1 SGHVS and CDR2 FQNEAQ come from the germline V gene. CDR3 amino acids: CASSLTDRGTTSTDTQYF. The CDR3, as DNA: TGTGCCAGCAGCTTAACGGACAGGGGGACAACTAGCACAGATACGCAGTATTTT.

This clonotype was counted ten times or more. J is TRBJ1-4 and V is TRBV28; 7 positions match TRBD1. The germline gives CDR1 MDHEN, CDR2 SYDVKM. The CDR3 is 15 amino acids. Trimming at V came to 3 bases and at J to 3 bases, leaving 4 bases not matched to a gene. CDR3 nucleotides: TGTGCCAGCAGTTTCGCAGGGGGATCTAATGAAAAACTGTTTTTT. Amino acids: CASSFAGGSNEKLFF.

This clonotype was found many times. The chain employs TRBV19 and TRBJ1-5; 8 nucleotides agree with TRBD1. The CDR3 loop spans 17 amino acids. Trimming cost V 3 bases and J 0 bases; bases outside gene matches: 7. Germline CDR1 and CDR2: LNHDA and SQIVND (reference sequence). In DNA form, the CDR3 reads TGTGCCAGTAGTATTAGGGTCAGGGGGCATAGCAATCAGCCCCAGCATTTT. This codes for CASSIRVRGHSNQPQHF.

This clonotype was observed a few times. The chain is built from TRBV20-1 and TRBJ2-3; D is undetermined. Trimming removed 6 bases from V and 0 bases from J, with 16 bases in between. This CDR3 is built from 15 residues. The V gene's germline CDR1 is DFQATT and CDR2 SNEGSKA (reference sequence). In DNA form, the CDR3 reads TGCAGTGCAGAAGCTAGTTTCTCTAGCACAGATACGCAGTATTTT. Its translation: CSAEASFSSTDTQYF.

The chain couples TRBV9 to TRBJ2-3, with 7 bases lining up with TRBD2. The CDR3 has 15 amino acids. Germline lookup yields CDR1 SGDLS and CDR2 YYNGEE. Trimming at V came to 4 bases and at J to 2 bases, leaving 7 bases not matched to a gene. CDR3: CASSTGTTHTDTQYF. The CDR3 DNA sequence: TGTGCCAGCAGCACCGGGACTACCCACACAGATACGCAGTATTTT.

This clonotype showed up just a few times. The CDR3 reads CASRSGAITEAFF. The CDR3 nucleotides are TGTGCCAGCAGATCCGGGGCGATCACTGAAGCTTTCTTT. V gene TRBV12-3 or TRBV12-4 combines with J gene TRBJ1-1; a weak D match, TRBD1 (5 bases). This CDR3 region has 13 residues. Trimming took off 6 bases at V and 4 bases at J, with 12 bases between the two ends.

This clonotype was counted many times. The chain is built from TRBV28 and TRBJ1-2; TRBD1 matches 8 bases. Looked up from germline, CDR1 is MDHEN and CDR2 is SYDVKM. This CDR3 spans 14 amino acids. J lost 5 bases, V lost 6 bases, and 8 bases had no gene match. The CDR3 protein is CASSGQDREYGYTF. CDR3 DNA sequence: TGTGCCAGCAGCGGACAGGACAGGGAATATGGCTACACCTTC.

This clonotype was observed many times. The chain employs TRBV29-1 and TRBJ2-2; D gene unclear. The CDR3 runs to 15 residues. The germline V and J ends were trimmed by 4 bases and 7 bases, with 19 bases remaining between them. The V gene's germline CDR1 is SQVTM and CDR2 ANQGSEA. This CDR3 is CSVAYYYQTGGELFF. CDR3 coding DNA: TGCAGCGTTGCATACTACTACCAGACCGGCGGGGAGCTGTTTTTT.

The V call is TRBV6-2 or TRBV6-3, the J call TRBJ2-1, with 9 bases that match TRBD2. Per germline, CDR1 MNHEY and CDR2 SVGEGT. J was trimmed by 7 bases and V by 2 bases; bases with no gene match: 6. The CDR3 length is 15 residues. CDR3 loop: CASSYLYSGGNEQFF. The CDR3, as DNA: TGTGCCAGCAGTTACCTCTATAGCGGGGGAAATGAGCAGTTCTTC.

CDR3 region: CASSPRSRTEAFF. In DNA form, the CDR3 reads TGTGCCAGCAGTCCCAGGAGCCGCACTGAAGCTTTCTTT. The chain links TRBV27 to TRBJ1-1; D gene uncertain. Per the germline V gene, CDR1 is MNHEY and CDR2 is SMNVEV (reference sequence). Trimming cost V 5 bases and J 4 bases, with 11 bases left between them. The CDR3 extends over 13 amino acids.

This clonotype was detected many times. The chain recombines TRBV7-2 with TRBJ2-5; D unresolved. Germline V gives CDR1 SGHTA, CDR2 FQGNSA. The CDR3 spans 11 residues. The V and J ends lost 2 bases and 5 bases respectively, with 3 bases between them. CDR3 nucleotides: TGTGCCAGCAGCTTATGGGAGACCCAGTACTTC. Its protein is CASSLWETQYF. The complete variable domain, with remaining parts taken from reference TRBV7-2 and TRBJ2-5, reads GAGVSQSPSNKVTEKGKDVELRCDPISGHTALYWYRQSLGQGLEFLIYFQGNSAPDKSGLPSDRFSAERTGGSVSTLTIQRTQQEDSAVYLCASSLWETQYFGPGTRLLVL.

This clonotype was seen a handful of times. The rearrangement uses TRBV2 and TRBJ2-3; D is ambiguous. Germline CDR1 and CDR2: SNHLY and FYNNEI. V was cut by 7 bases and J by 0 bases, with 8 bases left in between. CDR3 length: 13 residues. The CDR3 sequence is CASTTKSTDTQYF. The CDR3 DNA reads as TGTGCCAGCACGACGAAAAGCACAGATACGCAGTATTTT.

This clonotype was found many times. V and J are TRBV6-4 and TRBJ2-3, with 7 bases matching TRBD2. The CDR3 is made up of 14 amino acids. V lost 3 bases and J lost 1; bases outside the gene matches: 1. CDR1 is MRHNA, CDR2 SNTAGT, per germline. The CDR3 DNA sequence: TGTGCCAGCAGTGAAACTAGCGGCACAGATACGCAGTATTTT. Amino acids: CASSETSGTDTQYF.